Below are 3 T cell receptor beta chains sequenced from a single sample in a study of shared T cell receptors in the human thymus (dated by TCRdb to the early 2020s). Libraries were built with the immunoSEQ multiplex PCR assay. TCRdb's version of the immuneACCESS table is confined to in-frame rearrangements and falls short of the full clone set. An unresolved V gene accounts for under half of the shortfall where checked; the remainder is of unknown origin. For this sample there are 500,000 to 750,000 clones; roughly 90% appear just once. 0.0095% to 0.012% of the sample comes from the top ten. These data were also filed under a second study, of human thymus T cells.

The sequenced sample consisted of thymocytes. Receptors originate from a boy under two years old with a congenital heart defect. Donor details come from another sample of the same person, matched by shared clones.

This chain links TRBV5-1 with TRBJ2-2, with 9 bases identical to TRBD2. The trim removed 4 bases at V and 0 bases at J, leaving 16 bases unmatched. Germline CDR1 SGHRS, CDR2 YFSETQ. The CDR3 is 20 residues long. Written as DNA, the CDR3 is TGCGCCAGCAGCCCTGCTAGCGGGAATCACCAAGGCACGAACACCGGGGAGCTGTTTTTT. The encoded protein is CASSPASGNHQGTNTGELFF. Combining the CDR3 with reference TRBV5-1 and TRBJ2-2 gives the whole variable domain KAGVTQTPRYLIKTRGQQVTLSCSPISGHRSVSWYQQTPGQGLQFLFEYFSETQRNKGNFPGRFSGRQFSNSRSEMNVSTLELGDSALYLCASSPASGNHQGTNTGELFFGEGSRLTVL.

DNA of the CDR3: TGTGCCAGCAGTCTAGCCGGGGAGCTGTTTTTT. Its translation is CASSLAGELFF. The V call is TRBV11-2, the J call TRBJ2-2; D ambiguous. This CDR3 comprises 11 residues. Germline CDR1 is SGHAT and CDR2 is FQNNGV. Trimming cost V 6 bases and J 6 bases, with 5 bases left between them.

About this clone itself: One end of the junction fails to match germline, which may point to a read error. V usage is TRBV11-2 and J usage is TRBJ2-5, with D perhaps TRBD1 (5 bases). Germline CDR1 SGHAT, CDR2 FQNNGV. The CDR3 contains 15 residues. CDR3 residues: CASSGRGRQGSMHNF. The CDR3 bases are TGTGCCAGCAGCGGTAGAGGCCGGCAGGGCTCAATGCACAACTTC.